These 23 T cell receptor beta chains originate from one sample sequenced in a study of multiple sclerosis patients with progressive multifocal leukoencephalopathy. Time point noted: around 12 months of natalizumab therapy. Method: immunoSEQ multiplex PCR; TCRdb's copy keeps in-frame clones and lacks some. The sample shows 25,000 to 30,000 clones, about 90% of them seen only once. The input for sequencing was PBMCs, taken from a patient treated with natalizumab. The receptors shown here come from a human donor with multiple sclerosis.

This chain joins TRBV2 and TRBJ1-2; 9 bases map to TRBD1. Germline values: CDR1 SNHLY, CDR2 FYNNEI. J gave up 5 bases and V 6 bases, and 13 bases lay outside the gene matches. This CDR3 region has 16 residues. CDR3 amino acids: CASRGQGRPPTYGYTF. CDR3 DNA sequence: TGTGCCAGCAGGGGACAGGGCCGGCCCCCCACTTATGGCTACACCTTC.

This chain links TRBV29-1 with TRBJ1-1, with D maybe TRBD1 (5 bases). Between the trimmed V and J ends, which lost 7 bases and 4 bases, there was a span of 16 bases. Germline CDR1 SQVTM, CDR2 ANQGSEA. The CDR3 consists of 13 residues. CDR3 loop: CSGLVGGSTEAFF. The DNA for the CDR3 is TGCAGCGGGCTGGTGGGGGGGAGCACTGAAGCTTTCTTT.

This chain's CDR3 is CASSLGATNTEAFF. The CDR3 DNA sequence: TGTGCCAGCAGCTTGGGGGCGACGAACACTGAAGCTTTCTTT. V gene TRBV5-6 combines with J gene TRBJ1-1, with D unclear. Trimming stripped 0 bases from V and 1 base from J, with 7 bases between. This CDR3 is built from 14 residues. Per the germline V gene, CDR1 is SGHDT and CDR2 is YYEEEE. The whole variable domain, remainder taken from reference TRBV5-6 and TRBJ1-1, is DAGVTQSPTHLIKTRGQQVTLRCSPKSGHDTVSWYQQALGQGPQFIFQYYEEEERQRGNFPDRFSGHQFPNYSSELNVNALLLGDSALYLCASSLGATNTEAFFGQGTRLTVV.

This clone was observed a handful of times. The V call is TRBV9, the J call TRBJ1-1; TRBD1 agrees at 7 bases. CDR1 and CDR2 from the germline V gene are SGDLS and YYNGEE. The J segment lost 0 bases and the V segment lost 2 bases, leaving 4 bases of the junction unmatched. The CDR3 extends over 15 amino acids. The CDR3 protein is CASSVTGKMNTEAFF. The CDR3 DNA follows: TGTGCCAGCAGCGTGACAGGGAAGATGAACACTGAAGCTTTCTTT. Variable domain in full (rest from reference TRBV9 and TRBJ1-1): DSGVTQTPKHLITATGQRVTLRCSPRSGDLSVYWYQQSLDQGLQFLIQYYNGEERAKGNILERFSAQQFPDLHSELNLSSLELGDSALYFCASSVTGKMNTEAFFGQGTRLTVV.

This chain links TRBV6-1 with TRBJ1-4; D is unresolved. The CDR3 has 13 amino acids. Trimming removed 10 bases at V and 0 bases at J, with 9 bases between. CDR1 is MNHNS, CDR2 SASEGT, per germline. As DNA, the CDR3 is TGTGCCACCGACCGGGCAACTAATGAAAAACTGTTTTTT. Its protein product is CATDRATNEKLFF.

The J gene is TRBJ2-2, the V gene TRBV7-7; 10 bases are shared with TRBD2. Germline V gives CDR1 SSHAT, CDR2 FNYEAQ (reference sequence). J lost 7 bases, V lost 5 bases, and 10 bases had no gene match. This CDR3 is 16 amino acids long. CDR3 DNA: TGTGCCAGCAGCCAAACCGGGACTAGCGTCGGCGGGGAGCTGTTTTTT. This sequence encodes CASSQTGTSVGGELFF.

The gene calls are TRBV5-6 and TRBJ1-1, with D unresolved. CDR3 length: 14 amino acids. V was pared by 0 bases and J by 5 bases, with 11 bases between. Germline V gene lookup returns CDR1 SGHDT and CDR2 YYEEEE. The CDR3 loop is CASSLERRFTEAFF. CDR3 coding DNA: TGTGCCAGCAGCTTGGAACGACGGTTTACTGAAGCTTTCTTT.

Points on this clone: An end of the junction differs from the germline gene, which may be a read error. CDR3 protein: CASSLGTFQETQYF. The CDR3 nucleotides are TGTGCTAGCAGCTTAGGGACATTCCAAGAGACCCAGTACTTC. The chain couples TRBV7-7 to TRBJ2-5, with a weak D call TRBD1 (6 bases). From germline, CDR1 is SSHAT and CDR2 FNYEAQ (reference sequence). The CDR3 covers 14 residues. Filled out from reference TRBV7-7 and TRBJ2-5, the complete variable domain reads GAGVSQSPRYKVTKRGQDVTLRCDPISSHATLYWYQQALGQGPEFLTYFNYEAQPDKSGLPSDRFSAERPEGSISTLTIQRTEQRDSAMYRCASSLGTFQETQYFGPGTRLLVL.

The chain is built from TRBV25-1 and TRBJ1-1; D remains unclear. The V end lost 5 bases, the J end lost 0 bases, and 7 bases lay between the germline ends. Germline CDR1 MGHDK, CDR2 SYGVNS. The CDR3 runs 13 residues. This CDR3 reads CASSPLLNTEAFF. CDR3 bases: TGTGCCAGCAGTCCTCTTTTGAACACTGAAGCTTTCTTT.

The chain has TRBV23-1 and TRBJ1-1; D may be TRBD1 (6 bases). TRBV23-1 is an ORF for which the function is uncertain. The V and J ends lost 7 bases and 5 bases respectively, with 17 bases between them. The CDR3 consists of 14 residues. The CDR3 here is CASISRGLPTEAFF. The CDR3, as DNA: TGCGCCAGCATCTCCCGGGGGCTTCCAACTGAAGCTTTCTTT.

The CDR3 protein is CASSSPTGGGTGELFF. As DNA, the CDR3 is TGTGCCAGCAGTTCCCCGACAGGGGGCGGCACCGGGGAGCTGTTTTTT. The chain couples TRBV28 to TRBJ2-2; TRBD1 matches at 10 bases. Trimming cost V 4 bases and J 4 bases; bases outside gene matches: 6. The V gene's germline CDR1 is MDHEN and CDR2 SYDVKM. The CDR3 loop spans 16 amino acids.

This chain connects TRBV9 to TRBJ1-2, with 7 bases matching TRBD1. The V gene's germline CDR1 is SGDLS and CDR2 YYNGEE. The length of the CDR3 is 15 residues. Trimming removed 0 bases from V and 5 bases from J; junction bases left unmatched: 7. The CDR3 nucleotides read TGTGCCAGCAGCGTAGCCTCAGGGGGACCGTATGGCTACACCTTC. Protein sequence: CASSVASGGPYGYTF.

The gene calls are TRBV7-8 and TRBJ2-2, with D possibly being TRBD1 or TRBD2 (5 bases each). Trimming removed 5 bases from V and 1 base from J, with 17 bases in between. Germline V gene lookup returns CDR1 SGHVS and CDR2 FQNEAQ. There are 17 residues in the CDR3. In DNA form, the CDR3 reads TGTGCCAGCAGCCCTAGCAGGGCCTCTAGGAACACCGGGGAGCTGTTTTTT. Translation: CASSPSRASRNTGELFF.

This clone was seen once. The chain recombines TRBV28 with TRBJ1-2; a possible D gene is TRBD1 (6 bases). Germline V gene sequence: CDR1 MDHEN, CDR2 SYDVKM. Trimming took off 3 bases at V and 4 bases at J, with 15 bases between the two ends. This CDR3 comprises 15 residues. The CDR3 nucleotides read TGTGCCAGCAGTTTTGGCCAACGGGGGCCCTATGGCTACACCTTC. Translated, it gives CASSFGQRGPYGYTF.

The chain recombines TRBV25-1 with TRBJ1-2, with unresolved D. This CDR3 has 12 residues. V lost 2 bases and J lost 6, with 7 bases in between. Germline CDR1 is MGHDK and CDR2 is SYGVNS. The CDR3 is CASSEGLHGYTF. CDR3 DNA: TGTGCCAGCAGTGAAGGGCTTCATGGCTACACCTTC.

The chain combines TRBV9 with TRBJ2-1, with TRBD1 matching over 8 bases. Trimming cost V 3 bases and J 7 bases; bases outside gene matches: 9. The CDR3 has 15 amino acids. Germline V gene data show CDR1 as SGDLS and CDR2 as YYNGEE. CDR3 nucleotides: TGTGCCAGCAGCGCCTCAGGGGGCGTCGGGAATGAGCAGTTCTTC. It is translated as CASSASGGVGNEQFF.

The rearrangement uses TRBV7-2 and TRBJ1-6, with 8 bases matching TRBD1. The CDR3 contains 16 residues. V lost 2 bases and J lost 6; bases outside the gene matches: 6. From germline, CDR1 is SGHTA and CDR2 FQGNSA. Here the CDR3 reads CASSLRQTGVNSPLHF. CDR3 in DNA: TGTGCCAGCAGCTTAAGGCAGACAGGGGTTAATTCACCCCTCCACTTT.

The rearrangement joins TRBV5-5 to TRBJ1-5; D not certain. CDR1 is SGHKS and CDR2 is YYEKEE in the germline V gene (reference sequence). The CDR3 runs 16 residues. The ends were cut back, 3 bases at V and 0 bases at J, with 13 bases in the middle. The CDR3 sequence is CASSSYDFYSNQPQHF. CDR3 DNA sequence: TGTGCCAGCAGCTCCTACGACTTTTATAGCAATCAGCCCCAGCATTTT.

The chain combines TRBV7-9 with TRBJ1-4, with TRBD1 as a possible D gene (5 bases). This CDR3 has 15 amino acids. The V end lost 0 bases, the J end lost 3 bases, and 8 bases lay between the germline ends. Germline CDR1 reads SEHNR; CDR2 reads FQNEAQ (reference sequence). The CDR3 here is CASSLATEANEKLFF. As DNA, the CDR3 is TGTGCCAGCAGCTTAGCGACAGAAGCTAATGAAAAACTGTTTTTT.

The J gene is TRBJ2-5, the V gene TRBV7-9; 7 nucleotides match TRBD1. V was clipped by 2 bases and J by 3 bases; unmatched bases: 3. The length of the CDR3 is 14 residues. CDR1 and CDR2 (germline): SEHNR, FQNEAQ (reference sequence). CDR3 DNA: TGTGCCAGCAGCTTATTCGGGACAGAAGAGACCCAGTACTTC. The encoded protein is CASSLFGTEETQYF.

The chain uses TRBV27 and TRBJ1-4, with 7 positions matching TRBD1. Germline V gene data show CDR1 as MNHEY and CDR2 as SMNVEV (reference sequence). The V gene end was trimmed by 3 bases and the J gene end by 4 bases; junction bases not matched to a gene: 17. The CDR3 totals 19 residues. The CDR3 DNA reads TGTGCCAGCAGTTTTAGAGCGAGACAGGGTGAGCCTTTTAATGAAAAACTGTTTTTT. Protein product: CASSFRARQGEPFNEKLFF.

The CDR3 protein is CASSKGTGNFYEQYF. In nucleotides, the CDR3 is TGTGCCAGCAGCAAGGGGACAGGGAACTTCTACGAGCAGTACTTC. The chain employs TRBV7-6 and TRBJ2-7; 9 bases map to TRBD1. Trimming at V came to 5 bases and at J to 3 bases, leaving 8 bases not matched to a gene. The CDR3 length is 15 residues. The germline V gene has CDR1 SGHVS and CDR2 FNYEAQ.

The genes are TRBV7-9 and TRBJ2-5, with D perhaps TRBD1 (5 bases). V lost 1 base to trimming and J lost 7 bases, with 10 bases between them. The CDR3 is 13 amino acids. The germline V gene encodes CDR1 SEHNR and CDR2 FQNEAQ (reference sequence). DNA of the CDR3: TGTGCCAGCAGCTTAGAGGGGATAGGGACCCAGTACTTC. Protein: CASSLEGIGTQYF.